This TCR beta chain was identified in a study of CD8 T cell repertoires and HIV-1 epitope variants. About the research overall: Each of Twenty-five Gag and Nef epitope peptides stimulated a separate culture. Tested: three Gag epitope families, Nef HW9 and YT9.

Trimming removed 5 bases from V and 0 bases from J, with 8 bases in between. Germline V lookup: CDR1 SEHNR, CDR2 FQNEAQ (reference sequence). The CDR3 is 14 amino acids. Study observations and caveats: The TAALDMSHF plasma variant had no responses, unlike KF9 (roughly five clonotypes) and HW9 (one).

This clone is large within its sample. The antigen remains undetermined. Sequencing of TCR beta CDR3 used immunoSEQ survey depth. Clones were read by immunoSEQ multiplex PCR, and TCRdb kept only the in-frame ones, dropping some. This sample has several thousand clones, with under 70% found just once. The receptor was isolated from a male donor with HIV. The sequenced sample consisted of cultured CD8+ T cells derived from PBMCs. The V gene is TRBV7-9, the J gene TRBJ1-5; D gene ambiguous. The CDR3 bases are TGTGCCAGCAGCCCGAGCTATAGCAATCAGCCCCAGCATTTT. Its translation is CASSPSYSNQPQHF.